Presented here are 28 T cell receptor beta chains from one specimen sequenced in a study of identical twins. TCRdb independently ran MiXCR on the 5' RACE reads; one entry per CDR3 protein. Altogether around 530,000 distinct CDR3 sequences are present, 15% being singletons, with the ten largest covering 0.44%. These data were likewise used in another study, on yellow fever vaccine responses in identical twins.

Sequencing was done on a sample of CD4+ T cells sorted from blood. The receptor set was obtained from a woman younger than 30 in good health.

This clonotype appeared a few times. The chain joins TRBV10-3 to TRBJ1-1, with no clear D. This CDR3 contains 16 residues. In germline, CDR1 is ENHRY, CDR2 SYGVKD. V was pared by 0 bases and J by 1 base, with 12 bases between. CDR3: CAISESEKSTNTEAFF. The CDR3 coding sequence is TGTGCCATCAGTGAGTCTGAGAAATCCACGAACACTGAAGCTTTCTTT.

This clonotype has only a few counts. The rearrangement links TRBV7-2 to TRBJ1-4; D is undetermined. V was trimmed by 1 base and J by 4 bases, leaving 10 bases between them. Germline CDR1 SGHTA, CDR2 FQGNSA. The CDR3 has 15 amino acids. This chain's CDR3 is CASSLVGSVNEKLFF. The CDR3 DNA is TGTGCCAGCAGCTTAGTAGGGTCGGTTAATGAAAAACTGTTTTTT.

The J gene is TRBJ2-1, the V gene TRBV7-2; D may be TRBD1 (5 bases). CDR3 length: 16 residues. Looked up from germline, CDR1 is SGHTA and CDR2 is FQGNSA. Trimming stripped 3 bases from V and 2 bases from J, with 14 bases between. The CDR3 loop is CASSFFRATAYNEQFF. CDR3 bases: TGTGCCAGCAGCTTTTTCCGCGCGACAGCCTACAATGAGCAGTTCTTC.

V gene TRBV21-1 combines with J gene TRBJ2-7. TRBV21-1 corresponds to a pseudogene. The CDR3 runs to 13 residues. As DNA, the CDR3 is TGTGCCAGCAGCAAACCAGACAAGCACGAGCAGTACTTC. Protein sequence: CASSKPDKHEQYF.

CDR3 protein: CASSPSFTSVGDTQYF. The DNA of the CDR3 is TGTGCCAGCAGTCCATCCTTTACTAGCGTTGGGGATACGCAGTATTTT. This rearrangement joins TRBV6-1 to TRBJ2-3; 7 bases line up with TRBD2. Germline assignment: CDR1 MNHNS and CDR2 SASEGT. Germline trimming cut 5 bases from V and 6 bases from J; bases unmatched to any gene: 14. The CDR3 sequence is 16 residues long.

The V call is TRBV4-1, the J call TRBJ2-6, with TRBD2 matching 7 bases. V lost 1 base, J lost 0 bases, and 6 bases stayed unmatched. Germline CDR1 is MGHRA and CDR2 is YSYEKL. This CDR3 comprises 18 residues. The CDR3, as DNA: TGCGCCAGCAGCCAAGCCGGGACTATATACTCTGGGGCCAACGTCCTGACTTTC. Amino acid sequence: CASSQAGTIYSGANVLTF.

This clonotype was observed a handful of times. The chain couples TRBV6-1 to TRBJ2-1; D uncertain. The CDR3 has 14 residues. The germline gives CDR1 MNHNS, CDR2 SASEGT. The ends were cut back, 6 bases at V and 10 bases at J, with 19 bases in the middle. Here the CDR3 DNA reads TGTGCCAGCAGCAGTCCCCCGTTGGACCCGGAGCAGTTCTTC. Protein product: CASSSPPLDPEQFF.

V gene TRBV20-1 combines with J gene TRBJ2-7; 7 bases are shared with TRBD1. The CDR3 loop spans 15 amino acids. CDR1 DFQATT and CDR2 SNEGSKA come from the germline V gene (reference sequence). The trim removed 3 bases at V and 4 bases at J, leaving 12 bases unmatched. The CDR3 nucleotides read TGCAGTGCTAGGGGGGAGAGGGGGCGCGGGTACGAGCAGTACTTC. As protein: CSARGERGRGYEQYF.

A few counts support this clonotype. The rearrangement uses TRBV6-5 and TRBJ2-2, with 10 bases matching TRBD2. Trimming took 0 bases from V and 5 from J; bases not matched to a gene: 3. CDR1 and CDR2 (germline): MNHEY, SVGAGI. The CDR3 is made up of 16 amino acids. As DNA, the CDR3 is TGTGCCAGCAGTTACTCCGCTAGCGGGAGTACCGGGGAGCTGTTTTTT. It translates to CASSYSASGSTGELFF.

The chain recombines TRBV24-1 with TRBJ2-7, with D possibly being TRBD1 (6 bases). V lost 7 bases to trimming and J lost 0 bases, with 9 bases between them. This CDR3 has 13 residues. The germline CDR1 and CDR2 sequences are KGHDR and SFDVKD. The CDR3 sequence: CATSGDTSYEQYF. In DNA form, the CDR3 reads TGTGCCACCAGCGGGGACACCTCCTACGAGCAGTACTTC.

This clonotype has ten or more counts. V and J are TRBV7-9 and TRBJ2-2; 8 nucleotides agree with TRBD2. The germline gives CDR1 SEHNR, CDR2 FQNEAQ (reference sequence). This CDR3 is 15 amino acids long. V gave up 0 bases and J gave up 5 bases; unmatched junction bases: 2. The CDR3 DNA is TGTGCCAGCAGCTTAGCACTAGCGGAGACCGGGGAGCTGTTTTTT. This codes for CASSLALAETGELFF.

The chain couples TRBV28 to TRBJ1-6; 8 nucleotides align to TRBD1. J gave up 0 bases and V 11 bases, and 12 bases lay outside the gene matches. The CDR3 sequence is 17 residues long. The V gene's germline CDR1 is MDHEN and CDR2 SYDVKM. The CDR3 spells CACKTGGLFSYNSPLHF. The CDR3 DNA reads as TGTGCCTGCAAAACAGGGGGTCTTTTCTCCTATAATTCACCCCTCCACTTT.

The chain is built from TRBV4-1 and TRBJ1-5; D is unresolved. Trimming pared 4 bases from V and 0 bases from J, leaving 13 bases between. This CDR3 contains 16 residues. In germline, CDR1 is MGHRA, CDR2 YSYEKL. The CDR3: CASSPREADSNQPQHF. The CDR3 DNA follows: TGCGCCAGCAGCCCCCGGGAGGCGGATAGCAATCAGCCCCAGCATTTT.

CDR3 nucleotide sequence: TGCAGTGCACCGGACGCCCAGCGGGAGTACAATGAGCAGTTCTTC. Encoded protein: CSAPDAQREYNEQFF. The V gene is TRBV20-1, the J gene TRBJ2-1; 8 bases are shared with TRBD2. The CDR3 extends over 15 amino acids. CDR1 is DFQATT and CDR2 is SNEGSKA in the germline V gene (reference sequence). Trimming cost V 6 bases and J 4 bases; bases outside gene matches: 11.

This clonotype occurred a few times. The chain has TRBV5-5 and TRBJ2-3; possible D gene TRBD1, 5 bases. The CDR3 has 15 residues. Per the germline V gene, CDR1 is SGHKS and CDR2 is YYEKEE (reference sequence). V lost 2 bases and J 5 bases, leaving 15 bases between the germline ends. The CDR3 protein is CASSFRAGSGDTQYF. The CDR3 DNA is TGTGCCAGCAGCTTCAGGGCAGGCTCGGGAGATACGCAGTATTTT.

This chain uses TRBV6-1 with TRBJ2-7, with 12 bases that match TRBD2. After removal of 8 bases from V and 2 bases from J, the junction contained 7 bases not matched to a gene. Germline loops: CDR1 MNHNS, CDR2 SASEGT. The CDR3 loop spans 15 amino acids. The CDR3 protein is CASRLRLAGAYEQYV. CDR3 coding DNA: TGTGCCAGCCGCCTTAGACTAGCGGGGGCCTACGAGCAGTACGTC.

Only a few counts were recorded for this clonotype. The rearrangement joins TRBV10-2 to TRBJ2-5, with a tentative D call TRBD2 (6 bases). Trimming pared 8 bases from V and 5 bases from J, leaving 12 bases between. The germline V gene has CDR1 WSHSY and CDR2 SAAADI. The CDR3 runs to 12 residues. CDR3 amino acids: CASGGRSETQYF. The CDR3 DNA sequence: TGCGCCAGCGGGGGGAGGTCGGAGACCCAGTACTTC.

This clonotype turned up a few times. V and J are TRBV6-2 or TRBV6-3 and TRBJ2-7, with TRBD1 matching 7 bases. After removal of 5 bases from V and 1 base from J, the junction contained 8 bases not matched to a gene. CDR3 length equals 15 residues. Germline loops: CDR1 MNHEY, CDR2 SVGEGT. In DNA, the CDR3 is TGTGCCAGCAGTCGAGCAGGGGGAAGTTCCTACGAGCAGTACGTC. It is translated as CASSRAGGSSYEQYV.

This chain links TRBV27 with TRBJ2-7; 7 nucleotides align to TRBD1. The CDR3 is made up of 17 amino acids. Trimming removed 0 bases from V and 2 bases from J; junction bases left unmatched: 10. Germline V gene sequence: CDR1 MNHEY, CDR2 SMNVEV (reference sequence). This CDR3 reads CASSLSGTGTATYEQYV. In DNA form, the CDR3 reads TGTGCCAGCAGTTTATCGGGAACCGGGACAGCAACCTACGAGCAGTACGTC.

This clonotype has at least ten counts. The CDR3 region is CASSLELTGTMKGTF. The DNA for the CDR3 is TGCGCCAGCAGCTTGGAGCTCACAGGGACTATGAAGGGCACCTTC. The chain has TRBV5-1 and TRBJ1-2, with a weak D call TRBD1 (6 bases). Per the germline V gene, CDR1 is SGHRS and CDR2 is YFSETQ. The germline V and J ends were trimmed by 0 bases and 13 bases, with 22 bases remaining between them. The CDR3 has 15 residues.

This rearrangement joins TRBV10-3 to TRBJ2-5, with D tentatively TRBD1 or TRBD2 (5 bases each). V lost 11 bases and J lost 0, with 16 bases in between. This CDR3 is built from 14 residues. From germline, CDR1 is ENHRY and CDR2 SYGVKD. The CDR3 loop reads CALASGADQETQYF. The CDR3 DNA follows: TGTGCCCTGGCCTCCGGGGCCGACCAAGAGACCCAGTACTTC.

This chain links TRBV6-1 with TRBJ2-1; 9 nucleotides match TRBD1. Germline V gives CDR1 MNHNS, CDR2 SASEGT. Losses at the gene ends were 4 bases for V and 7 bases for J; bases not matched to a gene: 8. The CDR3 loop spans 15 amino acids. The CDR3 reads CASSGQQGAGNEQFF. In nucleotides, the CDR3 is TGTGCCAGCAGTGGTCAACAGGGGGCAGGTAATGAGCAGTTCTTC.

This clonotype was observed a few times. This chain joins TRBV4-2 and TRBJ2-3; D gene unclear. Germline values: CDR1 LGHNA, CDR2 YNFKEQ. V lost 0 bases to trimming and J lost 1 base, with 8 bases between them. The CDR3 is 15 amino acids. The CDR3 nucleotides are TGTGCCAGCAGCCAAGATGGCCTTCGCACAGATACGCAGTATTTT. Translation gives CASSQDGLRTDTQYF.

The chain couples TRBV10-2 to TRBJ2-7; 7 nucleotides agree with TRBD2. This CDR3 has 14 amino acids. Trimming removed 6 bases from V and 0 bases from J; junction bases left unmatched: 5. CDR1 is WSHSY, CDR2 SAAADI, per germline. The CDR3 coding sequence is TGCGCCAGCAGCCAAGGACTAGACTCCTACGAGCAGTACTTC. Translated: CASSQGLDSYEQYF.

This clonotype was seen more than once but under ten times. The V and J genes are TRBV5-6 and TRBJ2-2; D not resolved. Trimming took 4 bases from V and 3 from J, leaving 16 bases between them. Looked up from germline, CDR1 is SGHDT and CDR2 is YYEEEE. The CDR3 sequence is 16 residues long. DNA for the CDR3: TGTGCCAGCAGCGGTCGACGGAACTATTACACCGGGGAGCTGTTTTTT. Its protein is CASSGRRNYYTGELFF.

As DNA, the CDR3 is TGCAGTGCTAGAGCCCTTAGCGGGGGGGTGACAGATACGCAGTATTTT. Its translation is CSARALSGGVTDTQYF. The rearrangement uses TRBV20-1 and TRBJ2-3, with 11 bases that match TRBD2. V lost 1 base and J lost 3; bases outside the gene matches: 6. In germline, CDR1 is DFQATT, CDR2 SNEGSKA (reference sequence). The CDR3 has 16 amino acids.

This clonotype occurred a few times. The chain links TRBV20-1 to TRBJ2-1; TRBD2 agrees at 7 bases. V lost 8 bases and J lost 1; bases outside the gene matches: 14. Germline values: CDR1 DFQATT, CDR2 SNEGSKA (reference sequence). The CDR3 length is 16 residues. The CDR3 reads CSPYKLPGGSYNEQFF. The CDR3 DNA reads TGCAGTCCTTACAAATTACCGGGAGGATCCTACAATGAGCAGTTCTTC.

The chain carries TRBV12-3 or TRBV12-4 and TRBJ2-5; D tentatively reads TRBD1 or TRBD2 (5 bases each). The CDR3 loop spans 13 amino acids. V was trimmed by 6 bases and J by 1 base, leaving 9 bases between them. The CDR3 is CASRMGVQETQYF. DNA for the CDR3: TGTGCCAGCAGAATGGGGGTCCAAGAGACCCAGTACTTC.